The sequence of this T cell receptor beta chain was determined in a study of CD8+ T cells in alopecia areata. On the study more broadly: For 6 to 18 months, tofacitinib was taken, and 6 months off drug followed.

Sequencing templates came from extracted RNA that was reverse transcribed into cDNA. Sequencing used immunoSEQ multiplex PCR; TCRdb keeps in-frame clones, though not all of them. The data contain 200,000 to 250,000 clones, about 68% of them seen just once; the ten biggest clones take up about 1.3%. The CDR3 is 13 amino acids. Germline V gene sequence: CDR1 SSHAT, CDR2 FNYEAQ (reference sequence). A word on this clone: A junction boundary mismatches the germline segment, possibly from a read error.

This chain joins TRBV7-7 and TRBJ2-7; D gene unclear. The specimen was CD4+ T cells sorted from blood, collected at week 0. This sequence was found in a human donor with alopecia areata. In nucleotides, the CDR3 is TGTGCTAGCAGCTCATCCGTAGCCCACGAGCAGTACTTC. The encoded protein is CASSSSVAHEQYF. Drawing the rest from reference TRBV7-7 and TRBJ2-7, the complete variable domain is GAGVSQSPRYKVTKRGQDVTLRCDPISSHATLYWYQQALGQGPEFLTYFNYEAQPDKSGLPSDRFSAERPEGSISTLTIQRTEQRDSAMYRCASSSSVAHEQYFGPGTRLTVT.